This T cell receptor (beta chain) was profiled in a study of cytomegalovirus exposure and HLA in healthy donors. Overall study results and limits: According to a subsequent analysis, TCR clusters identified in the first cohort showed a tendency to co-occur across the roughly 120 validation repertoires. Accounts indicate the classifier identified cytomegalovirus status with strong specificity and sensitivity. The CMV antigen specificity of a few CMV-associated chains was confirmed through in vitro analysis. Usually a TCR sequence was rare, but some public TCRs were found in many donors.

In germline, CDR1 is SGHTA, CDR2 FQGTGA. V shed 4 bases and J shed 7 bases, with 8 bases lying between them. The CDR3 is 12 residues long. Here immunoSEQ multiplex PCR was the method, and the copy in TCRdb shows in-frame clones only, minus some. The data contain around 300,000 clones, about nine tenths of them seen just once; the ten biggest clones take up 1% to 1.5%. Comment on this clone: Its antigen is undetermined.

Sequenced sample: PBMCs. This chain joins TRBV7-3 and TRBJ2-1; D ambiguous. The receptor was derived from a woman aged 25 to 39 in good health and CMV-seropositive. CDR3 protein: CASSSLGNEQFF. CDR3 bases: TGTGCCAGCAGCTCCCTCGGTAATGAGCAGTTCTTC.